Sequencing of this T cell receptor (beta chain) was carried out in a study of cytomegalovirus exposure and HLA in healthy donors. This PCR relied on a set of 60 Vbeta primers and 13 Jbeta primers. TCRdb's copy holds only in-frame clones and misses some; the assay was immunoSEQ multiplex PCR. In total, the table holds about 150,000 clones. Concerning this clone itself: Antigen: not known.

Donors showed nominal health when sampled, although they likely had unrecorded immune exposures. The study, taken as a whole, reports: Analysis performed later found approximately 17,000 TCR beta sequences associated with HLA alleles at 0.05 false discovery rate. As a later analysis showed, a missense DCLRE1C variant was linked to trimming of TCR beta V- and J-genes. A later analysis showed that HLA-associated TCR beta chains had undergone more clonal expansion than equally common others.

The receptor was derived from a woman aged 45-59 years in good health and CMV-seronegative. Source material: PBMCs.

This CDR3 reads CASSVGEGNTIYF. DNA for the CDR3: TGTGCCAGCAGCGTCGGAGAGGGAAACACCATATATTTT. The chain combines TRBV9 with TRBJ1-3, with unresolved D. The germline V gene encodes CDR1 SGDLS and CDR2 YYNGEE. The length of the CDR3 is 13 residues. Trimming stripped 2 bases from V and 4 bases from J, with 7 bases between.